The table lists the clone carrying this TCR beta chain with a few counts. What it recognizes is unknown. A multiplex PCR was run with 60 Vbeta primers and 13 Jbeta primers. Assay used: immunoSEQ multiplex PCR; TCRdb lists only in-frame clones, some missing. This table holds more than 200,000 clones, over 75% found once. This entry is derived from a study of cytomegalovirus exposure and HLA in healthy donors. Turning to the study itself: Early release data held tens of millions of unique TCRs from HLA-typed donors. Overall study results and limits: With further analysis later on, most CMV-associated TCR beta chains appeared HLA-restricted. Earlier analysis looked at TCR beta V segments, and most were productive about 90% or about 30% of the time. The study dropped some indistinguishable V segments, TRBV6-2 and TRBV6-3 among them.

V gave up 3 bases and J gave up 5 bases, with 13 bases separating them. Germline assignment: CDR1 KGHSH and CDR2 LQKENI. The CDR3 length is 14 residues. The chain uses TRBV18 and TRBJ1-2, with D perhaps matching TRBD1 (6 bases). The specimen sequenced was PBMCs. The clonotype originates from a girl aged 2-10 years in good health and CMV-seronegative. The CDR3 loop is CASSPEDRAYGYTF. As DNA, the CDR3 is TGTGCCAGCTCACCCGAGGACAGAGCTTATGGCTACACCTTC.